This T cell receptor (beta chain) is drawn from a study of blood T cell repertoires in COVID-19. Study-level background: Two consecutive negative NP/OP PCR tests, clearance, or resolved symptoms defined Cohort 3 recovery.

Clinical history as reported by participants underpinned cohort assignment. From germline, CDR1 is MNHEY and CDR2 SVGAGI. Losses at the gene ends were 7 bases for V and 9 bases for J; bases not matched to a gene: 7. This CDR3 is 14 amino acids long. As originally analysed: Estimates of nucleated cell counts were drawn from the amplification of reference gene primers. Sequenced by immunoSEQ multiplex PCR; TCRdb stores in-frame clones only, minus some. V, J and clone size were drawn from that table, and D and trimming were deduced from the DNA. The sample carries about 400,000 clones, roughly 86% recorded once.

Sequencing was performed on PBMCs or T cells enriched from blood (not recorded which). The chain combines TRBV6-5 with TRBJ2-3, with 13 bases identical to TRBD2. This receptor was taken from a man aged 40-55 years in a cohort exposed to, infected with or recovered from COVID-19 (not recorded which). The CDR3 sequence is CASTGLAGSATQYF. The CDR3 nucleotides read TGTGCCAGCACGGGACTAGCGGGATCAGCCACGCAGTATTTT.